Described below is a single T cell receptor (beta chain) sequence and its context. The CDR3 is 14 amino acids. V lost 2 bases, J lost 4 bases, and 11 bases lay in between. CDR1 and CDR2 (germline): SEHNR, FQNEAQ (reference sequence). This specimen comes from a study of blood T cell repertoires in COVID-19. Assay: immunoSEQ multiplex PCR; the TCRdb copy retains only in-frame clones and omits some. The repertoire holds 200,000 to 300,000 clones, with 81% as singletons. The V call is TRBV7-9, the J call TRBJ1-1; D remains unclear. This receptor was obtained from a woman over 75 with COVID-19, enrolled during active disease. Sequenced material: peripheral blood. Here the CDR3 reads CASSLRGRGTEAFF. As DNA, the CDR3 is TGTGCCAGCAGCTTACGAGGGAGAGGCACTGAAGCTTTCTTT. The whole variable domain, remainder taken from reference TRBV7-9 and TRBJ1-1, is DTGVSQNPRHKITKRGQNVTFRCDPISEHNRLYWYRQTLGQGPEFLTYFQNEAQLEKSRLLSDRFSAERPKGSFSTLEIQRTEQGDSAMYLCASSLRGRGTEAFFGQGTRLTVV.